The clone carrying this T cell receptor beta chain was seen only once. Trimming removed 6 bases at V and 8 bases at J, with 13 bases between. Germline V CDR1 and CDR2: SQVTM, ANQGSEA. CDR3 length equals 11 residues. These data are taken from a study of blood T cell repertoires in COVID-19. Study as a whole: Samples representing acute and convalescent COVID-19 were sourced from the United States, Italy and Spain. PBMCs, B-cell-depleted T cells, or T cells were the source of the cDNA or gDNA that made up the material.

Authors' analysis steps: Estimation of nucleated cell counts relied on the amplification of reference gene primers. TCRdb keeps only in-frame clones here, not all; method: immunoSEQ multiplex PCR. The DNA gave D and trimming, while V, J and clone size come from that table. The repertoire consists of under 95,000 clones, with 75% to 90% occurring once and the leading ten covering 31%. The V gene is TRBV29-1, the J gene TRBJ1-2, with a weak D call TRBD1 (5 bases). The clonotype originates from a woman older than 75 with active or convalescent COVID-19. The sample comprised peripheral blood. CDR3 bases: TGCAGCGTCGGGGGGACGGGCGGCTACACCTTC. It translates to CSVGGTGGYTF.